This T cell receptor (beta chain) is from a study of blood T cells in healthy people across ages. As for the study in general: Template switching recovered approximately one barcoded beta molecule for every two T cells.

Donation came from healthy Caucasian individuals in Russia who were aged 6 to 90. Study-wide findings and caveats: Investigators treated diversity estimates from one million T cells as underestimates.

The second PCR ran about 6 to 12 cycles with a sample-barcoded 5' primer and J-beta primers. Every cDNA molecule carried a tag from a template-switch adaptor bearing 12 random nucleotides. TCRdb analysed the 5' RACE reads with MiXCR anew, one entry per CDR3 protein. The sample has hundreds of thousands of distinct CDR3 sequences, about three fifths seen once. Of note for this clonotype: Its target is unknown.

CDR3 length equals 14 residues. Trimming pared 6 bases from V and 0 bases from J, leaving 14 bases between. Germline-derived CDR1 and CDR2 are DFQATT and SNEGSKA (reference sequence). The specimen was blood. The V gene is TRBV20-1, the J gene TRBJ2-5; D is possibly TRBD1 or TRBD2 (5 bases each). The source of this sequence is a man younger than 45 in good health. The chain's CDR3 is CSAPDSGHQETQYF. The CDR3 coding sequence is TGCAGTGCCCCGGACTCGGGGCACCAAGAGACCCAGTACTTC.